This paragraph covers one TCR beta chain sequence. The antigen is unknown. This specimen comes from a study of cytomegalovirus exposure and HLA in healthy donors. Whole-study context: Researchers previously reported finding some 110 million unique TCR beta sequences from 150 million to 200 million T cells.

Whole-study findings and limits: Exclusion as indistinguishable affected some V segments, including TRBV6-2 and TRBV6-3.

The J segment lost 5 bases and the V segment lost 3 bases, leaving 8 bases of the junction unmatched. Germline-derived CDR1 and CDR2 are SQVTM and ANQGSEA. There are 15 residues in the CDR3. The PCR had 60 Vbeta and 13 Jbeta primers. Only in-frame clones appear in the TCRdb table, and some are missing; sequencing was by immunoSEQ multiplex PCR. This sample yields 150,000 to 200,000 clones, of which 78% are seen a single time; about 1.3% belongs to the top ten. The TCR sequence derives from a male donor in good health and CMV-seronegative. The chain couples TRBV29-1 to TRBJ2-3, with 10 bases identical to TRBD2. The sample comprised PBMCs. In DNA form, the CDR3 reads TGCAGCGTTGAGATGCTAGCGGGAGCAGTAGATACGCAGTATTTT. As protein: CSVEMLAGAVDTQYF.